What follows are 27 T cell receptor beta chains derived from one specimen sequenced in a study of blood T cells in healthy people across ages. Through a sample-barcoded 5' primer and a J-beta primer mix, a second PCR was run for roughly 6 to 11 cycles. TCRdb re-analysed the 5' RACE reads in MiXCR, keeping a single row per CDR3 protein. The table lists roughly 700,000 distinct CDR3 sequences, about 25% of them singletons. The sample was also reused in another study, on T cells of mothers and their children.

Sequenced material: blood. The receptors come from a boy between 10 and 17 years old in good health.

As to this clonotype: One end of the junction does not line up with germline, which may come from a read error. The V and J genes are TRBV5-4 and TRBJ1-5; 7 bases map to TRBD1. The CDR3 spans 15 residues. Per germline, CDR1 SGHNT and CDR2 YYREEE (reference sequence). As DNA, the CDR3 is TGTGCCAGCAGCGAGAGAGGGGGCGGCAATCGGCCCCAGCATTTT. Its translation: CASSERGGGNRPQHF.

The V gene is TRBV27, the J gene TRBJ1-4; 7 bases are shared with TRBD1. Germline V gene data show CDR1 as MNHEY and CDR2 as SMNVEV (reference sequence). The junction had 8 bases not matched to a gene; V was cut back by 9 bases and J by 4 bases. The CDR3 is 14 amino acids. The CDR3 bases are TGTGCCAGTACCGAGGGGGCGGGTAATGAAAAACTGTTTTTT. Amino acid sequence: CASTEGAGNEKLFF.

The chain combines TRBV13 with TRBJ1-2; possibly TRBD1 for D (5 bases). V dropped 1 base and J dropped 6 bases, with 18 bases sitting between them. Germline V lookup: CDR1 PRHDT, CDR2 FYEKMQ (reference sequence). The CDR3 is 16 amino acids. The CDR3 bases are TGTGCCAGCAGCTTAGCCCCGGCTGGGGGGGATCATGGCTACACCTTC. Translated: CASSLAPAGGDHGYTF.

J is TRBJ2-5 and V is TRBV27; D call uncertain. Trimming removed 5 bases from V and 2 bases from J, with 15 bases in between. This CDR3 region has 15 residues. The V gene's germline CDR1 is MNHEY and CDR2 SMNVEV (reference sequence). CDR3 in DNA: TGTGCCAGCAGTCCCCGGACGGAAATTCAAGAGACCCAGTACTTC. This codes for CASSPRTEIQETQYF.

This clonotype was picked up a small number of times. The CDR3, as DNA: TGCAGTGCTTTGCGGACTAGCGGGGGTTACGAGCAGTACTTC. It codes for CSALRTSGGYEQYF. The chain employs TRBV20-1 and TRBJ2-7; 13 bases map to TRBD2. Looked up from germline, CDR1 is DFQATT and CDR2 is SNEGSKA (reference sequence). This CDR3 is built from 14 residues. After removal of 5 bases from V and 4 bases from J, the junction contained 5 bases not matched to a gene.

This rearrangement joins TRBV6-2 or TRBV6-3 to TRBJ2-7; D unclear. CDR1 is MNHEY and CDR2 is SVGEGT in the germline V gene. CDR3 size: 12 residues. V lost 6 bases to trimming and J lost 0 bases, with 6 bases between them. The CDR3 DNA follows: TGTGCCAGCAGGAACACCTCCTACGAGCAGTACTTC. It specifies CASRNTSYEQYF.

The rearrangement uses TRBV6-6 and TRBJ2-1, with a weak D call TRBD1 (6 bases). The CDR3 contains 10 residues. CDR1 and CDR2 from the germline V gene are MNHNY and SVGAGI (reference sequence). Trimming removed 8 bases from V and 12 bases from J, with 11 bases in between. For the CDR3, the DNA is TGTGCCAGCGCCGGGACATCGCAGTTCTTC. Translating gives CASAGTSQFF.

This clonotype was counted a few times. The V gene is TRBV29-1, the J gene TRBJ2-1; D gene uncertain. V lost 3 bases and J lost 9, with 12 bases in between. CDR1 and CDR2 (germline): SQVTM, ANQGSEA. This CDR3 has 12 residues. CDR3 amino acids: CSVEESKVEQFF. In DNA form, the CDR3 reads TGCAGCGTTGAGGAGTCTAAAGTTGAGCAGTTCTTC.

This chain joins TRBV28 and TRBJ2-5, with D unclear. Germline values: CDR1 MDHEN, CDR2 SYDVKM. The CDR3 totals 15 residues. The V end was cut by 6 bases, the J end by 3 bases, with 17 bases between. The CDR3 reads CASSLKEQLEETQYF. DNA for the CDR3: TGTGCCAGCAGCCTTAAGGAACAGTTGGAAGAGACCCAGTACTTC. The entire variable domain, with the rest obtained from reference TRBV28 and TRBJ2-5, is as follows: DVKVTQSSRYLVKRTGEKVFLECVQDMDHENMFWYRQDPGLGLRLIYFSYDVKMKEKGDIPEGYSVSREKKERFSLILESASTNQTSMYLCASSLKEQLEETQYFGPGTRLLVL.

This clonotype was seen ten or more times. This sequence joins TRBV10-3 and TRBJ2-7; 8 bases line up with TRBD1. The CDR3 runs to 14 residues. The ends lost 5 bases at V and 0 bases at J; junction bases unmatched: 3. Germline values: CDR1 ENHRY, CDR2 SYGVKD. The CDR3 spells CAISRQGSSYEQYF. The CDR3 DNA reads as TGTGCCATCAGTCGACAGGGGAGCTCCTACGAGCAGTACTTC.

This clonotype was picked up a small number of times. V is TRBV7-9 and J is TRBJ2-7, with D unresolved. The V end was cut by 4 bases, the J end by 3 bases, with 10 bases between. This CDR3 contains 13 residues. Germline V gives CDR1 SEHNR, CDR2 FQNEAQ (reference sequence). The CDR3 coding sequence is TGTGCCAGCAGCTCCGGCGGCCTCTACGAGCAGTACTTC. Its protein is CASSSGGLYEQYF.

This clonotype was seen more than once but under ten times. The chain joins TRBV25-1 to TRBJ2-1, with a tentative D call TRBD2 (6 bases). The CDR3 length is 15 residues. The germline V gene encodes CDR1 MGHDK and CDR2 SYGVNS. Trimming pared 3 bases from V and 5 bases from J, leaving 14 bases between. Written as DNA, the CDR3 is TGTGCCAGCAGTGATTCTGGTCGGGGGAACAATGAGCAGTTCTTC. It translates to CASSDSGRGNNEQFF. The entire variable domain, with the rest obtained from reference TRBV25-1 and TRBJ2-1, is as follows: EADIYQTPRYLVIGTGKKITLECSQTMGHDKMYWYQQDPGMELHLIHYSYGVNSTEKGDLSSESTVSRIRTEHFPLTLESARPSHTSQYLCASSDSGRGNNEQFFGPGTRLTVL.

This clonotype occurred a few times. V usage is TRBV7-2 and J usage is TRBJ2-1; D call uncertain. CDR1 and CDR2 (germline): SGHTA, FQGNSA. V gave up 1 base and J gave up 4 bases, with 11 bases separating them. This CDR3 region has 15 residues. As DNA, the CDR3 is TGTGCCAGCAGCTTAGGGATCCGAACGTACAATGAGCAGTTCTTC. The encoded protein is CASSLGIRTYNEQFF.

In its sample, this clonotype was seen once. This chain joins TRBV7-9 and TRBJ2-1; no clear D. Germline V lookup: CDR1 SEHNR, CDR2 FQNEAQ (reference sequence). Trimming stripped 3 bases from V and 4 bases from J, with 10 bases between. This CDR3 region has 14 residues. CDR3 loop: CASSFLATYNEQFF. CDR3 bases: TGTGCCAGCAGCTTTTTGGCTACATACAATGAGCAGTTCTTC.

This clonotype was observed a few times. The V and J genes are TRBV2 and TRBJ2-3, with 7 bases aligning to TRBD1. The germline gives CDR1 SNHLY, CDR2 FYNNEI. The trim removed 4 bases at V and 3 bases at J, leaving 7 bases unmatched. This CDR3 is built from 15 residues. The CDR3 reads CASSAEGASTDTQYF. In DNA, the CDR3 is TGTGCCAGCAGTGCTGAGGGGGCGAGTACAGATACGCAGTATTTT.

J is TRBJ2-7 and V is TRBV12-3 or TRBV12-4; 8 bases are a match to TRBD1. The V segment lost 5 bases and the J segment 6 bases; nucleotides outside the gene matches: 15. The CDR3 runs to 16 residues. This CDR3 reads CASSSLPPGTGSEQYF. CDR3 nucleotides: TGTGCCAGCAGTAGCCTCCCCCCTGGGACAGGTAGCGAGCAGTACTTC.

Notes on this clonotype: This may arise from a read error, as a much more abundant clone is one base away. The chain carries TRBV29-1 and TRBJ2-7; 10 bases map to TRBD1. CDR3 length: 13 amino acids. Germline CDR1 reads SQVTM; CDR2 reads ANQGSEA. CDR3 residues: CSVEGQGSYELYF. Here the CDR3 DNA reads TGCAGCGTTGAGGGACAGGGGTCCTACGAGCTGTACTTC.

This clonotype was counted a few times. This chain joins TRBV5-1 and TRBJ2-3; TRBD2 matches 12 bases. Germline CDR1 reads SGHRS; CDR2 reads YFSETQ. The J segment lost 5 bases and the V segment lost 3 bases, leaving 10 bases of the junction unmatched. The CDR3 consists of 17 residues. The CDR3 here is CASSSDRLAGARDTQYF. The CDR3 DNA is TGCGCCAGCAGCTCTGATCGACTAGCGGGAGCCAGAGATACGCAGTATTTT. Drawing the rest from reference TRBV5-1 and TRBJ2-3, the complete variable domain is KAGVTQTPRYLIKTRGQQVTLSCSPISGHRSVSWYQQTPGQGLQFLFEYFSETQRNKGNFPGRFSGRQFSNSRSEMNVSTLELGDSALYLCASSSDRLAGARDTQYFGPGTRLTVL.

Comments on this clonotype: The conserved closing phenylalanine or tryptophan is absent in this CDR3, likely reflecting a read error. Because the CDR3's place on the DNA is in doubt, the DNA is left out and the CDR3 is given as listed by TCRdb. The V and J genes are TRBV21-1 and TRBJ1-2; TRBD1 is the table's D call and was not checked against the DNA. TRBV21-1 is a pseudogene. From its first to its last residue, the CDR3 has 16 amino acids. The CDR3 spells CASSKTPGTANYGYTI.

The sample holds a few counts of this clonotype. The junction departs from the called germline gene at one end, perhaps through a read error. This chain links TRBV4-2 with TRBJ2-3; D possibly uses TRBD1 or TRBD2 (6 bases each). This CDR3 comprises 16 residues. CDR1 is LGHNA and CDR2 is YNFKEQ in the germline V gene. The CDR3 here is CASSPKEGGDTDTLYF. The CDR3 bases are TGTGCCAGCAGCCCCAAGGAGGGGGGCGACACAGATACGCTGTATTTT.

This clonotype was detected only a few times. The chain couples TRBV3-1 to TRBJ2-1; maybe TRBD1 (6 bases). The last part of the DNA fits TRBJ2-7 better; the J call may be wrong. The CDR3 runs to 16 residues. Germline loops: CDR1 LGHDT, CDR2 YNNKEL (reference sequence). CDR3 coding DNA: TGTGCCAGCAGCCAAGATCGACAGGCTAGACTGGACGAGCAGTACTTC. This translates into CASSQDRQARLDEQYF.

Comments on this clonotype: The limits of the CDR3 on the DNA are not certain, so only TCRdb's listed CDR3 is given. The chain has TRBV24-1 and TRBJ1-5. Germline CDR1 reads KGHDR; CDR2 reads SFDVKD. Inclusive of both ends, the CDR3 amounts to 14 amino acids. The CDR3 loop is CATSDFGEVQPQHF.

The rearrangement uses TRBV6-5 and TRBJ2-7, with 9 bases that match TRBD1. The CDR3 runs 14 residues. Trimming cost V 2 bases and J 4 bases; bases outside gene matches: 3. Germline CDR1 and CDR2: MNHEY and SVGAGI. The CDR3 nucleotides read TGTGCCAGCAGTTACGACAGGGGGTATTACGAGCAGTACTTC. Encoded protein: CASSYDRGYYEQYF.

Concerning this clonotype itself: The junction does not match germline at one end; this may be a read error. The chain combines TRBV7-2 with TRBJ2-5, with TRBD2 matching 8 bases. Germline loops: CDR1 SGHTA, CDR2 FQGNSA. There are 13 residues in the CDR3. CDR3 sequence reads: CASSSGAEETQYF. As DNA, the CDR3 is TGCGCCAGCAGTAGCGGGGCGGAGGAGACCCAGTACTTC.

This clonotype was detected only a few times. The chain has TRBV12-3 or TRBV12-4 and TRBJ2-1, with D uncertain. V was pared by 0 bases and J by 4 bases, with 10 bases between. The CDR3 loop spans 15 amino acids. CDR3 loop: CASSLAGRKYNEQFF. CDR3 coding DNA: TGTGCCAGCAGTTTAGCGGGAAGGAAGTACAATGAGCAGTTCTTC.

This clonotype showed up just a few times. J is TRBJ2-1 and V is TRBV6-2 or TRBV6-3; the match to TRBD2 covers 12 bases. This CDR3 has 15 amino acids. CDR1 and CDR2 (germline): MNHEY, SVGEGT. Trimming cost V 5 bases and J 4 bases; bases outside gene matches: 3. The CDR3, as DNA: TGTGCCAGCAGTCGAACTAGCGGGAGGTACAATGAGCAGTTCTTC. It yields the protein CASSRTSGRYNEQFF.

The chain employs TRBV6-6 and TRBJ2-7, with no clear D. This CDR3 has 14 amino acids. The V end was cut by 5 bases, the J end by 3 bases, with 14 bases between. Germline lookup yields CDR1 MNHNY and CDR2 SVGAGI (reference sequence). The CDR3 DNA follows: TGTGCCAGCAGTCCCCTGGGCCCTTACTACGAGCAGTACTTC. Amino acids: CASSPLGPYYEQYF.